Listed below are T cell receptor beta chains from one sample, sequenced in a study of cytotoxic CD8 clonotypes in ibrutinib-treated CLL. Using immunoSEQ multiplex PCR, the repertoire was profiled, and TCRdb retains in-frame clones only, with some absent. The profile shows roughly 180,000 clones, under 85% of them singletons. Sequenced material: PBMCs, taken after 24 months of ibrutinib treatment. These TCRs come from a human donor with chronic lymphocytic leukemia. CDR3s include the opening cysteine and the closing phenylalanine or tryptophan. The D gene is left open where the match is weak. The size of a clone is reported for some rows only, either as once, few or many, or as a class for expanded clones.

j_call v_call d_call clone_size cdr3_nt cdr3_aa
TRBJ1-4 TRBV4-2 . . TGTGCCAGCAGCCCAGGGGCGGCAGCAACTAATGAAAAACTGTTTTTT CASSPGAAATNEKLFF
TRBJ1-1 TRBV20-1 . . TGCAGTGTACAGGAGAACACTGAAGCTTTCTTT CSVQENTEAFF
TRBJ1-4 TRBV9 . . TGTGCCAGCAGCGTAGATCTTGGCGGGGAAAAACTGTTTTTT CASSVDLGGEKLFF
TRBJ1-2 TRBV7-9 . few TGTGCCAGCAGCTTAGAAGTGGACTTTGGGGGTGGCTACACCTTC CASSLEVDFGGGYTF
TRBJ2-7 TRBV28 TRBD2 . TGTGCCAGCAGTTTCGGGGGGGCCCCACCGGAGCAGTACTTC CASSFGGAPPEQYF
TRBJ1-2 TRBV5-8 TRBD1 . TGTGCCAGCAGCCCCGACAGGGTCGGGGGCTACACCTTC CASSPDRVGGYTF
TRBJ1-1 TRBV9 . . TGTGCCAGCAGCGTACGGGAGACGATATATAACACTGAAGCTTTCTTT CASSVRETIYNTEAFF
TRBJ1-1 TRBV6-5 TRBD1 once TGTGCCAGCAGTTACTCCCGGACAGGGGGCGCCTCTGAAGCTTTCTTT CASSYSRTGGASEAFF
TRBJ1-2 TRBV10-3 TRBD1 . TGTGCCATCTCAGCGACAGGGGGCTATGGCTACACCTTC CAISATGGYGYTF
TRBJ2-7 TRBV29-1 . . TGCAGCGTTGCTGTCGGCCCCACCTACGAGCAGTACTTC CSVAVGPTYEQYF